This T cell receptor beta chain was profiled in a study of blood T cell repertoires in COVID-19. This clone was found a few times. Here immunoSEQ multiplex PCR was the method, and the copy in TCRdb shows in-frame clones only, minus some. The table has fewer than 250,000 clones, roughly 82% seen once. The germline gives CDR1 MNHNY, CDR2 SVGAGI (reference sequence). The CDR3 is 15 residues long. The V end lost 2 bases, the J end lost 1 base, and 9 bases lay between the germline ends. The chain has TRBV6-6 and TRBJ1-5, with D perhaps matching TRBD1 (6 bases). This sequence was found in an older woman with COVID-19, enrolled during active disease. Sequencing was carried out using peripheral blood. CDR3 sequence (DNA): TGTGCCAGCAGTTACATGGGGGCGAGCAATCAGCCCCAGCATTTT. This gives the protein CASSYMGASNQPQHF.